Listed below are T cell receptor beta chains from one sample, sequenced in a study of blood T cell repertoires in COVID-19. Repertoires were generated with immunoSEQ multiplex PCR, while TCRdb's copy carries only in-frame clones and drops some. Counted here are about 200,000 clones, over 70% occurring once; the ten biggest clones make up less than 7%. The specimen was peripheral blood. These receptors were collected from a woman in her seventies with acute or convalescent COVID-19. Each CDR3 is given without its conserved first and last residue.

v_call	j_call	cdr3_aa
TRBV3-1/TRBV3-2	TRBJ2-1	ASSPRVGGSYNEQF
TRBV20-1	TRBJ1-1	SASEGITGFEAF
TRBV6-5	TRBJ1-2	ASSPTGDYGYT
TRBV10-1	TRBJ2-5	ASGTTQETQY
TRBV5-5	TRBJ1-1	ASSVRPGENTEAF
TRBV25-1	TRBJ2-7	ASSSSSYEQY
TRBV20-1	TRBJ2-3	SASIGAGADTQY
TRBV4-1	TRBJ1-1	ASSQDRGPEAF
TRBV19	TRBJ1-1	ASSMDRYMNTEAF
TRBV29-1	TRBJ2-1	SVVMGLAWEQF
TRBV5-1	TRBJ1-2	ASSLVGQGYGYT
TRBV7-8	TRBJ2-1	ASTTGTGRSYNEQF
TRBV28	TRBJ2-7	ASTPAGGYEQY
TRBV30	TRBJ1-2	AWGNRGCT
TRBV19	TRBJ1-1	ASSFSKNTEAF
TRBV2	TRBJ1-1	ASNRFAEAF
TRBV5-6	TRBJ2-5	ASSLDTGDQETQY
TRBV27	TRBJ2-3	ASSRLRTSTTDTQY
TRBV2	TRBJ1-6	ASIGQGSSYNSPLH
TRBV7-2	TRBJ1-3	ASSSSGTGLSGNTIY
TRBV9	TRBJ1-3	ASSVSPPNTIY
TRBV7-8	TRBJ2-7	ASSFPSSGNPSEQY
TRBV5-4	TRBJ2-1	ASSQARTGLTYNEQF
TRBV27	TRBJ2-5	ASSPGTGGWETQY
TRBV7-2	TRBJ1-3	ASSLVRVPGNTIY
TRBV5-1	TRBJ1-4	ASSSRTGFEKLF
TRBV10-2	TRBJ1-3	ASSEVGAGSGNTIY